Presented here are 26 T cell receptor beta chains from one specimen sequenced in a study of OX40 agonist ivuxolimab in advanced cancers. This table comes from immunoSEQ multiplex PCR, and its TCRdb copy is limited to in-frame clones, with some not included. The sample yields approximately 65,000 clones, roughly 87% seen once. The source material was CD4+ or CD8+ T cells sorted from blood, sampled in a trial of the OX40 agonist ivuxolimab. The source is an adult with an advanced solid tumor such as melanoma, head and neck, liver or kidney cancer.

The J gene is TRBJ1-3, the V gene TRBV30, with D unclear. Germline-derived CDR1 and CDR2 are GTSNPN and SVGIG (reference sequence). V dropped 4 bases and J dropped 3 bases, with 10 bases sitting between them. The CDR3 loop spans 13 amino acids. The chain's CDR3 is CAWNSEDGNTIYF. CDR3 DNA sequence: TGTGCCTGGAACTCCGAGGATGGAAACACCATATATTTT.

The sample holds a few counts of this clone. CDR3 sequence: CAWSPLYEQFF. The CDR3 DNA sequence: TGTGCCTGGAGTCCATTATATGAGCAGTTCTTC. The J gene is TRBJ2-1, the V gene TRBV30; D is undetermined. V was shortened by 2 bases and J by 8 bases, with 7 bases between the two germline ends. Germline V gene sequence: CDR1 GTSNPN, CDR2 SVGIG (reference sequence). The CDR3 contains 11 residues.

V and J are TRBV30 and TRBJ1-5, with a weak D call TRBD1 (5 bases). The CDR3 covers 14 residues. Germline V gene sequence: CDR1 GTSNPN, CDR2 SVGIG (reference sequence). Trimming removed 4 bases at V and 2 bases at J, with 12 bases between. The CDR3 region is CAWTGARGNQPQHF. Written as DNA, the CDR3 is TGTGCCTGGACCGGGGCTCGGGGCAATCAGCCCCAGCATTTT.

V usage is TRBV11-2 and J usage is TRBJ2-3, with D hard to call. The CDR3 contains 12 residues. V lost 5 bases and J lost 14, with 17 bases in between. The germline CDR1 and CDR2 sequences are SGHAT and FQNNGV. The CDR3 coding sequence is TGTGCCAGCAGCCTTCCAGGTTTCAAGCCGTATTTT. Translated: CASSLPGFKPYF. Full variable domain (outside the CDR3, taken from reference TRBV11-2 and TRBJ2-3): EAGVAQSPRYKIIEKRQSVAFWCNPISGHATLYWYQQILGQGPKLLIQFQNNGVVDDSQLPKDRFSAERLKGVDSTLKIQPAKLEDSAVYLCASSLPGFKPYFGPGTRLTVL.

J is TRBJ2-6 and V is TRBV5-1, with D possibly matching TRBD1 (5 bases). Germline CDR1 and CDR2: SGHRS and YFSETQ. The CDR3 has 18 amino acids. V lost 4 bases, J lost 0 bases, and 17 bases lay in between. CDR3 in amino acids: CASSPRGVLGSGANVLTF. The DNA of the CDR3 is TGCGCCAGCAGCCCAAGGGGCGTCCTTGGCTCTGGGGCCAACGTCCTGACTTTC.

About this clone itself: The junction and the germline gene differ at one end; a read error may be behind it. The rearrangement links TRBV2 to TRBJ1-4; maybe TRBD1 (6 bases). CDR3 size: 13 residues. CDR1 is SNHLY, CDR2 FYNNEI, per germline. CDR3 residues: CAFKGTTNEKLFF. CDR3 DNA sequence: TGTGCCTTCAAGGGGACAACAAATGAAAAACTGTTTTTT.

Here the CDR3 DNA reads TGTGCCTCCCGGGGGTCTACGGGGACCTACGAGCAGTACTTC. It is translated as CASRGSTGTYEQYF. This rearrangement joins TRBV28 to TRBJ2-7; D is perhaps TRBD2 (6 bases). Germline V gene data show CDR1 as MDHEN and CDR2 as SYDVKM. The V end was cut by 11 bases, the J end by 2 bases, with 19 bases between. The CDR3 totals 14 residues.

The chain combines TRBV14 with TRBJ2-5; 7 positions agree with TRBD2. Germline assignment: CDR1 SGHDN and CDR2 FVKESK. Unmatched junction bases numbered 11, after V lost 2 bases and J lost 2 bases. The CDR3 length is 17 residues. The CDR3 DNA reads as TGTGCCAGCAGCCAAAACCATAGAGCAGCGGGGCAAGAGACCCAGTACTTC. It specifies CASSQNHRAAGQETQYF.

This chain links TRBV5-8 with TRBJ2-1; possibly TRBD2 for D (6 bases). This CDR3 contains 14 residues. The V end lost 6 bases, the J end lost 8 bases, and 18 bases lay between the germline ends. The germline V gene encodes CDR1 SGHTS and CDR2 YDEGEE. Written as DNA, the CDR3 is TGTGCCAGCACGGTTATGGGGGGTAACTATGAGCAGTTCTTC. Translation gives CASTVMGGNYEQFF.

The V and J genes are TRBV7-9 and TRBJ1-1; no reliable D call. V was clipped by 5 bases and J by 6 bases, with 10 bases between them. Germline assignment: CDR1 SEHNR and CDR2 FQNEAQ (reference sequence). The CDR3 is made up of 12 amino acids. CDR3 bases: TGTGCCAGCAGCCCCCCGGGCGCTGAAGCTTTCTTT. It specifies CASSPPGAEAFF.

This sequence joins TRBV30 and TRBJ2-1; TRBD2 matches at 13 bases. V was pared by 0 bases and J by 5 bases, with 13 bases of the junction left unmatched. Germline-derived CDR1 and CDR2 are GTSNPN and SVGIG (reference sequence). The CDR3 runs to 19 residues. The CDR3 protein is CAWSVGRGLAGVRDNEQFF. Here the CDR3 DNA reads TGTGCCTGGAGTGTCGGAAGAGGACTAGCGGGAGTTCGGGACAATGAGCAGTTCTTC.

V usage is TRBV30 and J usage is TRBJ1-1; perhaps TRBD1 as D (6 bases). Germline CDR1 GTSNPN, CDR2 SVGIG (reference sequence). V lost 7 bases and J 8 bases, leaving 14 bases between the germline ends. The CDR3 runs 11 residues. The chain's CDR3 is CASLRQAEAFF. The CDR3, as DNA: TGTGCCTCCCTGAGACAGGCGGAAGCTTTCTTT.

This chain uses TRBV6-1 with TRBJ2-5, with D possibly being TRBD1 or TRBD2 (5 bases each). V was cut by 4 bases and J by 4 bases, with 10 bases left in between. Germline assignment: CDR1 MNHNS and CDR2 SASEGT. This CDR3 comprises 13 residues. CDR3 residues: CASSAPGRETQYF. The CDR3 DNA is TGTGCCAGCAGTGCCCCAGGGAGAGAGACCCAGTACTTC.

The chain couples TRBV5-1 to TRBJ1-1; D is possibly TRBD1 (6 bases). The CDR3 is made up of 14 amino acids. V lost 4 bases to trimming and J lost 3 bases, with 13 bases between them. CDR1 SGHRS and CDR2 YFSETQ come from the germline V gene. As DNA, the CDR3 is TGCGCCAGCAGCAGGAGCGGGGGCCACACTGAAGCTTTCTTT. Protein: CASSRSGGHTEAFF.

The CDR3 spells CASSSGGSNEQFF. In DNA form, the CDR3 reads TGTGCCAGCAGTTCCGGGGGGTCGAATGAGCAGTTCTTC. The rearrangement links TRBV28 to TRBJ2-1; 7 bases align to TRBD2. The V and J ends lost 4 bases and 7 bases, in that order; junction bases with no gene match: 4. This CDR3 has 13 residues. Germline V gene sequence: CDR1 MDHEN, CDR2 SYDVKM.

The chain has TRBV7-2 and TRBJ2-6, with D unresolved. Trimming removed 3 bases from V and 4 bases from J, with 13 bases in between. The length of the CDR3 is 16 residues. Germline values: CDR1 SGHTA, CDR2 FQGNSA. The CDR3 here is CASSFLDGLGANVLTF. The CDR3 nucleotides read TGTGCCAGCAGCTTCCTGGACGGTTTGGGGGCCAACGTCCTGACTTTC.

The rearrangement uses TRBV7-2 and TRBJ2-1; 10 bases are shared with TRBD2. CDR1 and CDR2 (germline): SGHTA, FQGNSA. The CDR3 covers 19 residues. With V trimmed by 1 base and J by 4 bases, 13 bases remained unmatched. CDR3 amino acids: CASSLVGGSGRSGYNEQFF. As DNA, the CDR3 is TGTGCCAGCAGCTTAGTAGGGGGTAGCGGGAGGAGTGGGTACAATGAGCAGTTCTTC.

The rearrangement joins TRBV18 to TRBJ2-7; perhaps D is TRBD1 or TRBD2 (5 bases each). The CDR3 is 14 amino acids. V was shortened by 3 bases and J by 8 bases, with 17 bases between the two germline ends. The germline V gene has CDR1 KGHSH and CDR2 LQKENI. The CDR3 DNA follows: TGTGCCAGCTCACCCTCCAGGGCAGGGAGACAGCAGTACTTC. Amino acid sequence: CASSPSRAGRQQYF.

The chain recombines TRBV27 with TRBJ2-7, with a tentative D call TRBD2 (6 bases). There are 14 residues in the CDR3. The germline CDR1 and CDR2 sequences are MNHEY and SMNVEV (reference sequence). Trimming removed 4 bases from V and 1 base from J, with 11 bases in between. The CDR3 protein is CASSWRGPSYEQYF. Here the CDR3 DNA reads TGTGCCAGCAGTTGGAGGGGCCCTTCCTACGAGCAGTACTTC.

This clone was seen more than once but under ten times. The V and J genes are TRBV28 and TRBJ2-7; 9 nucleotides agree with TRBD1. V lost 5 bases and J lost 4; bases outside the gene matches: 6. Looked up from germline, CDR1 is MDHEN and CDR2 is SYDVKM. This CDR3 region has 14 residues. CDR3 loop: CASSQWTGEYEQYF. The CDR3 region has the DNA TGTGCCAGCAGTCAATGGACAGGGGAGTACGAGCAGTACTTC.

V is TRBV28 and J is TRBJ2-5; 12 positions agree with TRBD2. The V gene's germline CDR1 is MDHEN and CDR2 SYDVKM. J lost 1 base, V lost 4 bases, and 4 bases had no gene match. The CDR3 consists of 16 residues. The CDR3, as DNA: TGTGCCAGCAGTTCTTGGACTAGCGGGGCCCAAGAGACCCAGTACTTC. Its translation: CASSSWTSGAQETQYF.

This rearrangement joins TRBV19 to TRBJ2-7; 11 bases are shared with TRBD1. CDR1 and CDR2 from the germline V gene are LNHDA and SQIVND (reference sequence). J gave up 1 base and V 5 bases, and 7 bases lay outside the gene matches. This CDR3 is built from 16 residues. DNA for the CDR3: TGTGCCAGTAGTGAAGAGGGACAGGGGGGATCCTACGAGCAGTACTTC. Translated, it gives CASSEEGQGGSYEQYF.

In this sample, this clone turned up once. The chain has TRBV6-1 and TRBJ2-1, with D unresolved. V lost 9 bases and J lost 0, with 15 bases in between. The CDR3 loop spans 15 amino acids. From germline, CDR1 is MNHNS and CDR2 SASEGT. CDR3 nucleotide sequence: TGTGCCAGTGTCAAGTCCCGAGGCTCCTACAATGAGCAGTTCTTC. Protein sequence: CASVKSRGSYNEQFF.

The gene calls are TRBV27 and TRBJ2-7; 11 bases are a match to TRBD2. Germline values: CDR1 MNHEY, CDR2 SMNVEV (reference sequence). Trimming at V came to 4 bases and at J to 0 bases, leaving 8 bases not matched to a gene. CDR3 length equals 17 residues. CDR3 nucleotide sequence: TGTGCCAGCAGTTCCCCTAGCGGGAGGTTTTCCTCCTACGAGCAGTACTTC. Translated, it gives CASSSPSGRFSSYEQYF.

This sequence joins TRBV30 and TRBJ1-6, with D maybe TRBD1 (5 bases). The germline V gene encodes CDR1 GTSNPN and CDR2 SVGIG (reference sequence). The V and J ends lost 5 bases and 10 bases respectively, with 12 bases between them. The CDR3 runs 12 residues. The CDR3 spells CAWSTEYSPLHF. CDR3 bases: TGTGCCTGGTCGACAGAATACTCACCCCTCCACTTT.

The CDR3 reads CASSGQTANTEAFF. CDR3 sequence (DNA): TGCGCCAGCAGCGGCCAGACAGCGAACACTGAAGCTTTCTTT. The chain links TRBV5-1 to TRBJ1-1, with a weak D call TRBD1 (5 bases). Germline assignment: CDR1 SGHRS and CDR2 YFSETQ. The CDR3 extends over 14 amino acids. V lost 4 bases and J lost 1, with 11 bases in between. The full variable domain, completed using reference TRBV5-1 and TRBJ1-1, is KAGVTQTPRYLIKTRGQQVTLSCSPISGHRSVSWYQQTPGQGLQFLFEYFSETQRNKGNFPGRFSGRQFSNSRSEMNVSTLELGDSALYLCASSGQTANTEAFFGQGTRLTVV.